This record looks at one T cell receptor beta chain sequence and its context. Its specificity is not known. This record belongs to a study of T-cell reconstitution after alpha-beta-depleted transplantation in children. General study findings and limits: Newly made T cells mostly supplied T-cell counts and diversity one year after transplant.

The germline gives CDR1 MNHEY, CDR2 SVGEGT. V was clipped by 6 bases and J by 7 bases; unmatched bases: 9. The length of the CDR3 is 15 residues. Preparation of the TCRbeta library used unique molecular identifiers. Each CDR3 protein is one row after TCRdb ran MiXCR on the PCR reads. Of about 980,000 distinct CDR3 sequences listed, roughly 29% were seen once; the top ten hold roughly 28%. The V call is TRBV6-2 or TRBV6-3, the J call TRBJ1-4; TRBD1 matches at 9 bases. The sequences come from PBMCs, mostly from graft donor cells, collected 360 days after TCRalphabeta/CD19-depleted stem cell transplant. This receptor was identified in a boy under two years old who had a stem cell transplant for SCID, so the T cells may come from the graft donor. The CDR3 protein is CASSRWGQGVEKLFF. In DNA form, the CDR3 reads TGTGCCAGCAGCCGTTGGGGACAGGGAGTTGAAAAACTGTTTTTT.